This T cell receptor beta chain stems from a study of blood T cell repertoires in COVID-19. Study summary: PBMCs, B-cell-depleted T cells, or T cells provided the cDNA or gDNA that made up the material.

Living in under 30 US areas, the participants were between roughly 18 and 90 years of age. Membership in each cohort depended on participant-reported clinical history. Original processing notes: For nucleated cells, counts were estimated from reference gene primer amplification. This table comes from immunoSEQ multiplex PCR, and its TCRdb copy is limited to in-frame clones, with some not included. V, J and clone size were drawn from that table, and D and trimming were deduced from the DNA. The sample carries around 280,000 clones, 90% recorded once. The CDR3 is 14 amino acids. Trimming removed 3 bases from V and 0 bases from J, with 9 bases in between. Germline V gene data show CDR1 as SEHNR and CDR2 as FQNEAQ (reference sequence).

The clonotype was recovered from a woman aged 18-30 years with acute COVID-19. Sequencing input: PBMCs or T cells enriched from blood (not recorded which). The chain joins TRBV7-9 to TRBJ2-7, with TRBD2 as a possible D gene (6 bases). The CDR3 bases are TGTGCCAGCAGCTTCCGGGGGACCTCCTACGAGCAGTACTTC. Translated, it gives CASSFRGTSYEQYF.